This T cell receptor (beta chain) was captured in a study of read filtering for tumor transcriptome and immune sequencing. Looking at the study overall: Patients were approximately 17 male and 11 to 15 female, mean age roughly 68 years, range about 47 to 85.

This library used approximately 390 ng RNA and molecular barcoded adaptors spanning alpha/delta and beta/gamma chains. TCRdb itself ran the reads through MiXCR, one entry per CDR3 protein. This table has approximately 59,000 distinct CDR3 sequences, roughly 12% appearing once. Ten or more counts support this clonotype. Trimming took 0 bases from V and 6 from J; bases not matched to a gene: 8. The CDR3 extends over 15 amino acids. Germline V gene data show CDR1 as DFQATT and CDR2 as SNEGSKA (reference sequence). The material sequenced was a population of CD138-negative cells sorted from bone marrow. V is TRBV20-1 and J is TRBJ2-7; 10 positions agree with TRBD2. The clonotype originates from a donor at least 40 years old with multiple myeloma. The CDR3, as DNA: TGCAGTGCTAGAGATCTGAGCGGGGGGGCAGGCGAGCAGTACTTC. Protein product: CSARDLSGGAGEQYF.